This paragraph reports one TCR beta chain. This sample stems from a study of shared T cell receptors in the human thymus. Profiling relied on immunoSEQ multiplex PCR, and the TCRdb table lists in-frame clones only, not all of them. The sample consists of hundreds of thousands of clones, over 90% of them appearing once. Looked up from germline, CDR1 is KGHSH and CDR2 is LQKENI. V gave up 3 bases and J gave up 2 bases; unmatched junction bases: 8. This CDR3 has 16 residues. The sequenced material came from thymocytes. The clonotype comes from a human donor. The V and J genes are TRBV18 and TRBJ2-7, with 9 bases identical to TRBD1. CDR3 in amino acids: CASSPFPGTGPYEQYF. In DNA, the CDR3 is TGTGCCAGCTCACCCTTTCCCGGGACAGGGCCCTACGAGCAGTACTTC.